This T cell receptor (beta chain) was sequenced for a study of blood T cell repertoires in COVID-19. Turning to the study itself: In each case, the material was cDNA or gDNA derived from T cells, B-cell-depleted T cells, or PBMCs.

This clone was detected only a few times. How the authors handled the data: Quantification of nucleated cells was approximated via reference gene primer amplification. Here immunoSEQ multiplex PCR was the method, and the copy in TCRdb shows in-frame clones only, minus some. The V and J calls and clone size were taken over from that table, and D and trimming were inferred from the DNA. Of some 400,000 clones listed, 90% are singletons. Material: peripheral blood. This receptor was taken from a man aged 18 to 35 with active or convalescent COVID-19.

CDR3 coding DNA: TGTGCCAGCAGCTTAACGCAGGGGGAGTTAGATACGCAGTATTTT. It specifies CASSLTQGELDTQYF. The chain employs TRBV7-3 and TRBJ2-3; 7 nucleotides agree with TRBD1. The CDR3 runs to 15 residues. Germline loops: CDR1 SGHTA, CDR2 FQGTGA. The junction had 5 bases not matched to a gene; V was cut back by 0 bases and J by 5 bases.